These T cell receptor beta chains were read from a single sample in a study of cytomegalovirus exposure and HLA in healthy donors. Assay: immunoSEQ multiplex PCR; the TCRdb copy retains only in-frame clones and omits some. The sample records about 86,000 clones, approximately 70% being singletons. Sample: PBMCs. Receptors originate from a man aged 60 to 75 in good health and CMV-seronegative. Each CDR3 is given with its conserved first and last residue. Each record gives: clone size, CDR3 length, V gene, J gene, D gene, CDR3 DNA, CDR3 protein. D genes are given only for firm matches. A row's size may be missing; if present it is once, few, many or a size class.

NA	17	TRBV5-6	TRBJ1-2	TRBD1	TGTGCCAGCAGCGAACTAGGGGGACAGGGGATGCGGGATGGCTACACCTTC	CASSELGGQGMRDGYTF
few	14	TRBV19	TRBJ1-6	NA	TGTGCCAGTAGTATTGGACAGCAAAATTCACCCCTCCACTTT	CASSIGQQNSPLHF
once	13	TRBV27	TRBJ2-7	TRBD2	TGTGCCAGCAACATCTTACCGGGGGGCGAGCAGTACTTC	CASNILPGGEQYF
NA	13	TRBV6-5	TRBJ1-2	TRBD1	TGTGCCAGCAGACTCACAACAGGGGCTCGCTACACCTTC	CASRLTTGARYTF
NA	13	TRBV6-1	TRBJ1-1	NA	TGTGCCAGCGGCCTTCGCAGGGATACTGAAGCTTTCTTT	CASGLRRDTEAFF
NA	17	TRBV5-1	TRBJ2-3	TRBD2	TGCGCCAGCAGCTTGGCCGCAGCGGGGGGGCCGAGGGATACGCAGTATTTT	CASSLAAAGGPRDTQYF
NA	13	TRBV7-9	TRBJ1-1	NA	TGTGCCAGCAGATACAATCGGAACACTGAAGCTTTCTTT	CASRYNRNTEAFF
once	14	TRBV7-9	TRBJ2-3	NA	TGTGCCAGCAGTCAGGAGGGCTTGGCAGATACGCAGTATTTT	CASSQEGLADTQYF
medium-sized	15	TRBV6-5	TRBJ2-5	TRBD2	TGTGCCAGCAGTTACTCGACTAGCGGGAAAGAGACCCAGTACTTC	CASSYSTSGKETQYF
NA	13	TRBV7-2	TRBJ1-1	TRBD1	TGTGCCAGCAGCAAACCGGGACAGGGGGAAGCTTTCTTT	CASSKPGQGEAFF
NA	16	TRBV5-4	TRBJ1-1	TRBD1	TGTGCCAGCAGCCGAGCCGCGGACAGGGCGGACACTGAAGCTTTCTTT	CASSRAADRADTEAFF
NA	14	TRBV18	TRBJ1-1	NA	TGTGCCAGCTCACCACGGCAAGATATGTCTGAAGCTTTCTTT	CASSPRQDMSEAFF
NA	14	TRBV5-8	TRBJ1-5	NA	TGTGCCAGCAGCTTAAGACAGGCCAATCAGCCCCAGCATTTT	CASSLRQANQPQHF
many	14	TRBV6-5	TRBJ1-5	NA	TGTGCCAGCAGTTCCGGACAGCACAATCAGCCCCAGCATTTT	CASSSGQHNQPQHF
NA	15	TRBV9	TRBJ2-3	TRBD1	TGTGCCAGCAGCCCAGAGGGACAGGGCACAGATACGCAGTATTTT	CASSPEGQGTDTQYF
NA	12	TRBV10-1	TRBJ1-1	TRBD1	TGCGCCAGCATCGGACAGGAAGGGGCAGCTTTCTTT	CASIGQEGAAFF
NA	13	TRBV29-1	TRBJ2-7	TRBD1	TGCAGCGTTTCCCGGACAGGGACCTACGAGCAGTACTTC	CSVSRTGTYEQYF
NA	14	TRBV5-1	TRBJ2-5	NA	TGCGCCAGCAGCTTGGGGGAGATTCAAGAGACCCAGTACTTC	CASSLGEIQETQYF
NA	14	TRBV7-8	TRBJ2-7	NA	TGTGCCAGCAGCAGAGTTGGACAGACCTACGGGCAGTACTTC	CASSRVGQTYGQYF
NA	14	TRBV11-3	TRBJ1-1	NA	TGTGCCAGCAGCTTACAGGGGCTGAACACTGAAGCTTTCTTT	CASSLQGLNTEAFF
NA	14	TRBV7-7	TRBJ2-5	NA	TGTGCCAGCAGCCCTGGGACATCTCAAGAGACCCAGTACTTC	CASSPGTSQETQYF
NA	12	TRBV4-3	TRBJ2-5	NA	TGCGCCAGCAGCCAAGATCGTCGGACCCAGTACTTC	CASSQDRRTQYF
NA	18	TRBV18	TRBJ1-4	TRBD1	TGTGCCAGCTCACCTAGGGCCTCAGCAGGACAGGGGGAAGAAAAACTGTTTTTT	CASSPRASAGQGEEKLFF
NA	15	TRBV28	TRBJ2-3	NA	TGTGCCAGCAAAGGAGGCACGTCTCACACAGATACGCAGTATTTT	CASKGGTSHTDTQYF
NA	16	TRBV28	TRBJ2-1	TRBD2	TGTGCCAGCAGTTTGTTAGCGGGAGTGACCTACAATGAGCAGTTCTTC	CASSLLAGVTYNEQFF
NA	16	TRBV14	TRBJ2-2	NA	TGTGCCAGCAGCAACGACTTGTTCGCGAACACCGGGGAGCTGTTTTTT	CASSNDLFANTGELFF
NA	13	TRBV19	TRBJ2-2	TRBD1	TGTGCCAGTAGTATAACAGGGGGCGGGGAGCTGTTTTTT	CASSITGGGELFF
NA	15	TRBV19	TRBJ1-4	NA	TGTGCCGGTAGTATAGACATTGGCACTAATGAAAAACTGTTTTTT	CAGSIDIGTNEKLFF
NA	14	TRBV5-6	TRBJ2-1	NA	TGTGCCAGCATCCGCCGGGGGTCCTACAATGAGCAGTTCTTC	CASIRRGSYNEQFF